This T cell receptor beta chain is from a study of blood T cell repertoires in COVID-19. For the study at large: Acute and convalescent COVID-19 samples came from the United States, Italy and Spain. The analysed material was cDNA or gDNA that came from T cells, B-cell-depleted T cells, or PBMCs.

Methods used by the authors: Nucleated cell number was recorded as an estimate derived from reference gene primer amplification. Profiling relied on immunoSEQ multiplex PCR, and the TCRdb table lists in-frame clones only, not all of them. V, J and clone size are those of that table, while D and trimming were read from the DNA. The sample lists some 250,000 clones, about 85% seen once, with 7.9% in the top ten. Germline lookup yields CDR1 MDHEN and CDR2 SYDVKM. This CDR3 has 16 amino acids. The ends were cut back, 3 bases at V and 4 bases at J, with 16 bases in the middle. This sequence was found in a woman older than 75 with acute or convalescent COVID-19. V usage is TRBV28 and J usage is TRBJ2-1, with D perhaps TRBD2 (5 bases). The sample taken for sequencing was peripheral blood. CDR3 in DNA: TGTGCCAGCAGTTTTACCCTAGCCGAGACTTACAATGAGCAGTTCTTC. It codes for CASSFTLAETYNEQFF.